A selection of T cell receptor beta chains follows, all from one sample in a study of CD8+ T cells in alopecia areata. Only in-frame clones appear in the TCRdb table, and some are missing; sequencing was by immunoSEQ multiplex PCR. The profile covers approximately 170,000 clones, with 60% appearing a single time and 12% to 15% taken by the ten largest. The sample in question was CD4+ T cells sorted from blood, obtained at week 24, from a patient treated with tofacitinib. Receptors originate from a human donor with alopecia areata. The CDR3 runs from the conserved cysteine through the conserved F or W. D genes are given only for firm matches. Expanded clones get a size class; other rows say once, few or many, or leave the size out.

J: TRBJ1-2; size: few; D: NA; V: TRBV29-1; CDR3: CSVGQLNYGYTF; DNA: TGCAGCGTTGGACAGTTGAACTATGGCTACACCTTC
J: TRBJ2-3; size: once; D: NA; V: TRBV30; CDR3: CAWSIGGSTDTQYF; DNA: TGTGCCTGGAGTATCGGAGGGTCCACAGATACGCAGTATTTT
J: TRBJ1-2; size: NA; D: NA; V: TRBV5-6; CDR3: CASSLADAGGYTF; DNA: TGTGCCAGCAGCTTGGCCGATGCGGGCGGCTACACCTTC
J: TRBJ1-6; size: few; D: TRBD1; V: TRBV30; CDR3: CAWSNWTGDNSPLHF; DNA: TGTGCCTGGAGTAACTGGACAGGGGATAATTCACCCCTCCACTTT
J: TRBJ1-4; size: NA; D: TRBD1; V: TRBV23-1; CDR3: CASSHQRDSNEKLFF; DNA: TGCGCCAGCAGTCATCAGAGGGACAGTAATGAAAAACTGTTTTTT
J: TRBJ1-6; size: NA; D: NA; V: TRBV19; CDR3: CASSTRTGTGVGTLHF; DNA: TGTGCCAGTAGTACGCGAACCGGGACTGGGGTAGGCACCCTCCACTTT
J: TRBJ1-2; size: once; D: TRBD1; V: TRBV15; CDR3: CATSPILRGQGADGYTF; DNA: TGTGCCACCAGCCCCATACTTAGGGGACAGGGGGCGGATGGCTACACCTTC
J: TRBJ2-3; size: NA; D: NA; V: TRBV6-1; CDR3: CATRGPGSTDTQYF; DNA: TGTGCCACACGAGGGCCGGGGAGCACAGATACGCAGTATTTT
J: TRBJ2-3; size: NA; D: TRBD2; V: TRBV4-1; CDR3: CASSQDLLAGGTDTQYF; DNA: TGCGCCAGCAGCCAAGATCTCCTAGCGGGGGGAACAGATACGCAGTATTTT
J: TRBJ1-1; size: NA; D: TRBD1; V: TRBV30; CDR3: CAWSSDRGKTEAFF; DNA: TGTGCCTGGAGTTCGGACAGGGGGAAGACTGAAGCTTTCTTT
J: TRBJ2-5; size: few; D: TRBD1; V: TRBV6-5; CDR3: CASRLNRGRVETQYF; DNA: TGTGCCAGCAGGCTTAACAGGGGGCGCGTGGAGACCCAGTACTTC
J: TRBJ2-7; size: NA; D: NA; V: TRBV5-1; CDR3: CASSLKGGSEQYF; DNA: TGCGCCAGCAGCTTAAAGGGGGGCAGCGAGCAGTACTTC
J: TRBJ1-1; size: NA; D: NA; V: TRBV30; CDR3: CAWSVLGGSTEAFF; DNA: TGTGCCTGGAGTGTCCTCGGGGGGAGCACTGAAGCTTTCTTT
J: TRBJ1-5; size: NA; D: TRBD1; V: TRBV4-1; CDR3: CASSQGTGNFQPQHF; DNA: TGCGCCAGCAGCCAAGGGACAGGGAATTTTCAGCCCCAGCATTTT
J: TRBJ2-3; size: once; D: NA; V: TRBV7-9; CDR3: CASSSRKSTDTQYF; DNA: TGTGCCAGCAGCAGTCGGAAAAGCACAGATACGCAGTATTTT
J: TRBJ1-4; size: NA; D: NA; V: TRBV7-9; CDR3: CASSLFQNEKLFF; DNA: TGTGCCAGCAGCCTTTTTCAGAATGAAAAACTGTTTTTT
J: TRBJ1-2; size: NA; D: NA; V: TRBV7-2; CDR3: CASSLVGTENYGYTF; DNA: TGTGCCAGCAGCTTAGTAGGGACGGAAAACTATGGCTACACCTTC
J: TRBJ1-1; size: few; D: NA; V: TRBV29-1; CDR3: CSVTPGLLLDTEAFF; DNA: TGCAGCGTGACCCCAGGGTTATTACTGGACACTGAAGCTTTCTTT
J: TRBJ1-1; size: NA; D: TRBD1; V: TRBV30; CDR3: CAWRQGLVNTEAFF; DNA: TGTGCCTGGCGACAGGGACTGGTGAACACTGAAGCTTTCTTT
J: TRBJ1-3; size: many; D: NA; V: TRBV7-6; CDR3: CASSSLSGLSSGNTIYF; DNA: TGTGCCAGCAGCTCACTGAGTGGTCTTTCCTCTGGAAACACCATATATTTT
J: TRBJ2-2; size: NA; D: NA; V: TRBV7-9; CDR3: CASSLGPGEELFF; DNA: TGTGCCAGCAGCTTGGGCCCTGGGGAGGAGCTGTTTTTT
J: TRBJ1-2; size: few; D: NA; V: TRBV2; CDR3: CASSPGTFGYTF; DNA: TGTGCCAGCAGCCCTGGGACATTTGGCTACACCTTC
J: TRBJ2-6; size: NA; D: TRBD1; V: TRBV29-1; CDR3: CSVGGTVPGANVLTF; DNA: TGCAGCGTTGGGGGGACAGTTCCTGGGGCCAACGTCCTGACTTTC
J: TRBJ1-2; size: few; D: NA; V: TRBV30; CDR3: CAWILGRYGYTF; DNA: TGTGCCTGGATTTTAGGAAGATATGGCTACACCTTC
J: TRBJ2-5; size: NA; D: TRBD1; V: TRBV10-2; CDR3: CASSTGTGGQETQYF; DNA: TGCGCCAGCAGCACCGGGACAGGGGGCCAAGAGACCCAGTACTTC
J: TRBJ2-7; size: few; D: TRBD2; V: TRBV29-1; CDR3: CSVVGGAASTYEQYF; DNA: TGCAGCGTTGTCGGGGGGGCCGCCTCGACCTACGAGCAGTACTTC
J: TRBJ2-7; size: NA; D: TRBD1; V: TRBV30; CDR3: CAWGWDRVNEQYF; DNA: TGTGCCTGGGGGTGGGACAGGGTTAACGAGCAGTACTTC
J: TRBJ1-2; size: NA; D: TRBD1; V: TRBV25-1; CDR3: CASSGAGTARGAGYTF; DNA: TGTGCCAGCAGTGGTGCCGGGACAGCCCGAGGTGCAGGCTACACCTTC
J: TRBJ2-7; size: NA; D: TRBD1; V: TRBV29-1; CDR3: CSVDRDRVGEQYF; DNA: TGCAGCGTTGATAGGGACAGGGTGGGCGAGCAGTACTTC
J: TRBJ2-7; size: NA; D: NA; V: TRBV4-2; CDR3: CASSQETDGSYEQYF; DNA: TGTGCCAGCAGCCAAGAAACTGACGGGTCCTACGAGCAGTACTTC